The rows below give T cell receptor beta chains drawn from one sample of a study of patients and donors after allogeneic stem cell transplantation. Each CDR3 protein is one row after TCRdb ran MiXCR on the RT-PCR reads. Among 800,000 to 1,000,000 distinct CDR3 sequences, 18% were seen once, and the ten largest hold 5.5% to 6.5%. The specimen sequenced was blood, either unsorted or a sorted T cell fraction (not recorded which). The receptor set was obtained from a human donor who was either an allogeneic HSCT recipient or a stem cell or donor lymphocyte infusion donor (not recorded which). It is not recorded whose cells these are; they may come from a transplant donor. The CDR3 runs from the conserved cysteine through the conserved F or W. The order of the fields is clone size, D gene, J gene, V gene, CDR3 protein, CDR3 DNA. A D gene is named only where the DNA matches it firmly. Rows may omit the clone size; those that give it use once, few, many or a size class.

few TRBD1 TRBJ1-2 TRBV4-2 CASSQGAGGRGYTF TGTGCCAGCAGCCAAGGGGCAGGGGGCAGGGGCTACACCTTC
few TRBD2 TRBJ2-5 TRBV3-1 CASSRPQRLAGQETQYF TGTGCCAGCAGCCGCCCCCAGCGGCTAGCGGGACAAGAGACCCAGTACTTC
few - TRBJ1-1 TRBV20-1 CSARDPGSANTEAFF TGCAGTGCTAGAGATCCAGGGTCGGCGAACACTGAAGCTTTCTTT
few TRBD2 TRBJ2-2 TRBV20-1 CSPLGTSGGPTGELFF TGCAGTCCTTTGGGGACTAGCGGGGGTCCCACCGGGGAGCTGTTTTTT
few TRBD1 TRBJ2-5 TRBV11-1 CASSSGQTQETQYF TGTGCCAGCAGCTCGGGACAGACCCAAGAGACCCAGTACTTC
- TRBD1 TRBJ2-7 TRBV20-1 CSALGTAFKSSYEQYF TGCAGTGCTCTAGGGACAGCTTTCAAATCGAGCTACGAGCAGTACTTC
- - TRBJ2-2 TRBV29-1 CSVAGVANTGELFF TGCAGCGTTGCCGGGGTGGCGAACACCGGGGAGCTGTTTTTT
- TRBD1 TRBJ2-5 TRBV12-3/TRBV12-4 CASSLPGQGKTQYF TGTGCCAGCAGTTTACCGGGACAGGGGAAGACCCAGTACTTC
- TRBD1 TRBJ2-3 TRBV6-1 CASSPLGQGKADTQYF TGTGCCAGCAGCCCACTGGGACAGGGGAAGGCAGATACGCAGTATTTT
- TRBD2 TRBJ2-5 TRBV28 CASSLSASGSKTQYF TGTGCCAGCAGTTTGTCGGCTAGCGGGAGTAAGACCCAGTACTTC
few TRBD1 TRBJ2-7 TRBV20-1 CSARLRDRGYEQYF TGCAGTGCTAGGCTCCGGGACAGGGGTTACGAGCAGTACTTC
- TRBD2 TRBJ2-5 TRBV5-1 CASSLVLLAGAETYQETQYF TGCGCCAGCAGCTTGGTCCTACTAGCGGGAGCCGAGACTTACCAAGAGACCCAGTACTTC
- - TRBJ2-1 TRBV6-1 CASSSTSAYNEQFF TGTGCCAGCAGCTCTACTAGTGCATACAATGAGCAGTTCTTC
- TRBD1 TRBJ1-5 TRBV10-3 CAISTGTGGGSNQPQHF TGTGCCATCAGTACCGGGACAGGGGGCGGAAGCAATCAGCCCCAGCATTTT
few - TRBJ1-5 TRBV5-6 CASSGGFNNQPQHF TGTGCCAGCAGCGGGGGGTTTAACAATCAGCCCCAGCATTTT
- - TRBJ1-3 TRBV25-1 CASSPRGNNIYF TGTGCCAGCAGCCCCAGGGGAAACAACATATATTTT
- TRBD1 TRBJ2-7 TRBV5-1 CASSTGTGLSYEQYF TGCGCCAGCAGCACCGGGACAGGGCTCTCCTACGAGCAGTACTTC
- TRBD2 TRBJ2-1 TRBV29-1 CSVSPRAGGFNEQFF TGCAGCGTTTCTCCCCGGGCGGGAGGATTCAATGAGCAGTTCTTC
few - TRBJ2-2 TRBV5-1 CASSYPPGKSGELFF TGCGCCAGCAGCTACCCTCCTGGGAAGTCCGGGGAGCTGTTTTTT
- TRBD1 TRBJ1-4 TRBV5-5 CASSLAGGREKLFF TGTGCCAGCAGCTTGGCAGGGGGCCGTGAAAAACTGTTTTTT
few TRBD2 TRBJ2-1 TRBV5-1 CASSLVRGGRQYNEQFF TGCGCCAGCAGCTTGGTGCGCGGGGGGAGACAGTACAATGAGCAGTTCTTC
few TRBD2 TRBJ2-1 TRBV14 CASSQAGGKINEQFF TGTGCCAGCAGCCAAGCGGGGGGGAAAATCAATGAGCAGTTCTTC
- - TRBJ2-7 TRBV25-1 CASSEAGTAGYEQYF TGTGCCAGCAGTGAAGCGGGGACCGCTGGATACGAGCAGTACTTC
few TRBD1 TRBJ2-1 TRBV14 CASSQAGTGIYNEQFF TGTGCCAGCAGCCAAGCCGGGACAGGGATTTACAATGAGCAGTTCTTC
many TRBD1 TRBJ1-2 TRBV12-3/TRBV12-4 CASSNQGVGYTF TGTGCCAGCAGTAACCAGGGGGTTGGCTACACCTTC
few TRBD1 TRBJ2-3 TRBV12-3/TRBV12-4 CASSFDRGEDTQYF TGTGCCAGCAGTTTTGACAGGGGCGAAGATACGCAGTATTTT
few TRBD2 TRBJ2-1 TRBV12-3/TRBV12-4 CASSTYRGLAGGSRPYNEQFF TGTGCCAGCAGCACCTACCGAGGACTAGCGGGAGGGTCCCGCCCATACAATGAGCAGTTCTTC
- - TRBJ2-2 TRBV29-1 CSVERRTNTGELFF TGCAGCGTTGAACGGAGGACGAACACCGGGGAGCTGTTTTTT
few TRBD1 TRBJ1-4 TRBV12-3/TRBV12-4 CASSLYRDRATNEKLFF TGTGCCAGCAGTCTATACCGGGACAGGGCAACTAATGAAAAACTGTTTTTT
- - TRBJ1-2 TRBV30 CAGEQGKLGYTF TGTGCCGGAGAACAGGGAAAGTTAGGCTACACCTTC
few TRBD2 TRBJ2-5 TRBV10-3 CATLLGTSGIQETQYF TGTGCCACCCTCCTGGGGACTAGCGGGATCCAAGAGACCCAGTACTTC
- - TRBJ2-6 TRBV13 CASSTGPGPGANVLTF TGTGCCAGCAGCACGGGTCCCGGGCCTGGGGCCAACGTCCTGACTTTC
- TRBD1 TRBJ1-1 TRBV20-1 CSAADRGYTEAFF TGCAGTGCCGCGGACAGGGGATACACTGAAGCTTTCTTT
few - TRBJ1-3 TRBV6-5 CASSSRQAGNTIYF TGTGCCAGCAGTTCCCGACAGGCTGGAAACACCATATATTTT
few TRBD2 TRBJ2-1 TRBV5-1 CASSDPLAGVLYNEQFF TGCGCCAGCAGCGACCCACTAGCGGGAGTACTCTACAATGAGCAGTTCTTC
few - TRBJ2-7 TRBV9 CASSVGAGDYEQYF TGTGCCAGCAGCGTAGGGGCCGGAGACTACGAGCAGTACTTC
- TRBD1 TRBJ2-5 TRBV11-3 CASSRSGTGETQYF TGTGCCAGCAGCAGATCCGGGACAGGGGAGACCCAGTACTTC
few - TRBJ2-5 TRBV5-1 CASSEQVQETQYF TGCGCCAGCAGCGAGCAAGTACAAGAGACCCAGTACTTC
- TRBD2 TRBJ2-3 TRBV6-4 CASSDSLAGGTDTQYF TGTGCCAGCAGTGACTCGCTAGCGGGGGGCACAGATACGCAGTATTTT
- TRBD2 TRBJ2-3 TRBV4-2 CASSQDPIAGGSTDTQYF TGTGCCAGCAGCCAAGATCCTATAGCGGGGGGAAGCACAGATACGCAGTATTTT
- - TRBJ2-7 TRBV11-2 CASSFLRGTYEQYF TGTGCCAGCAGTTTCTTAAGGGGGACCTACGAGCAGTACTTC
- - TRBJ2-7 TRBV20-1 CSARDFRIESSYEQYF TGCAGTGCTAGAGATTTTCGGATCGAAAGCTCCTACGAGCAGTACTTC
- - TRBJ2-7 TRBV27 CASSPSQLGVYEQYF TGTGCCAGCAGTCCAAGTCAGCTTGGGGTCTACGAGCAGTACTTC
few - TRBJ1-2 TRBV5-1 CASSFSTSDAGAYDVYTF TGCGCCAGCAGCTTTTCAACCAGCGATGCGGGAGCCTACGATGTCTACACCTTC
- - TRBJ1-1 TRBV7-9 CASSLALDYTEAFF TGTGCCAGCAGCTTAGCGCTAGACTACACTGAAGCTTTCTTT
few - TRBJ2-3 TRBV7-9 CASSLGDTTLDTQYF TGTGCCAGCAGCTTAGGGGACACTACATTGGATACGCAGTATTTT
- - TRBJ2-1 TRBV6-1 CASSFDPLRDEQFF TGTGCCAGCAGCTTCGATCCTCTTAGGGATGAGCAGTTCTTC
- - TRBJ2-1 TRBV5-1 CASSLSVNSGNEQFF TGCGCCAGCAGCTTGAGTGTTAACAGCGGGAATGAGCAGTTCTTC
few TRBD1 TRBJ2-3 TRBV12-3/TRBV12-4 CASSPREGATDTQYF TGTGCCAGCAGTCCCCGTGAGGGGGCAACAGATACGCAGTATTTT
- - TRBJ2-7 TRBV4-2 CASSQSRAAYEQYF TGTGCCAGCAGCCAATCCCGGGCCGCCTACGAGCAGTACTTC
few - TRBJ1-5 TRBV6-2/TRBV6-3 CASSSSSRPNQPQHF -
many - TRBJ1-5 TRBV20-1 CSASDRHNQPQHF TGCAGTGCTAGTGACAGACACAATCAGCCCCAGCATTTT
few - TRBJ2-3 TRBV5-1 CASSISTGATGDTQYF TGCGCCAGCAGCATCTCGACAGGAGCCACTGGAGATACGCAGTATTTT
- - TRBJ2-1 TRBV7-2 CASSGAFGVRQFF TGTGCCAGCAGCGGAGCCTTCGGGGTGCGGCAGTTCTTC
few - TRBJ2-1 TRBV5-1 CASSPLAKSSYNEQFF TGCGCCAGCAGCCCCTTAGCTAAGTCATCCTACAATGAGCAGTTCTTC